Given below is one T cell receptor beta chain in context. Authors' data handling: Reference gene primers were amplified, and this amplification served to estimate nucleated cell counts. Sequencing used immunoSEQ multiplex PCR; TCRdb keeps in-frame clones, though not all of them. The V and J calls and clone size come from that table; D and trimming were worked out from the DNA. This table has 200,000 to 250,000 clones, about 88% appearing once. The data stem from a study of blood T cell repertoires in COVID-19. Looking at the study overall: The study drew acute and convalescent COVID-19 samples from the United States, Italy and Spain. PBMCs, B-cell-depleted T cells, or T cells were the source of the cDNA or gDNA that made up the material.

V was clipped by 6 bases and J by 3 bases; unmatched bases: 7. The length of the CDR3 is 15 residues. The germline V gene encodes CDR1 KGHSH and CDR2 LQKENI. This clonotype originated in a man aged 55 to 69 with acute or convalescent COVID-19. The sample was peripheral blood. This chain uses TRBV18 with TRBJ2-7, with TRBD1 identical over 11 bases. This CDR3 is CASSRPGQGDYEQYF. CDR3 in DNA: TGTGCCAGCTCGCGACCGGGACAGGGGGACTACGAGCAGTACTTC.